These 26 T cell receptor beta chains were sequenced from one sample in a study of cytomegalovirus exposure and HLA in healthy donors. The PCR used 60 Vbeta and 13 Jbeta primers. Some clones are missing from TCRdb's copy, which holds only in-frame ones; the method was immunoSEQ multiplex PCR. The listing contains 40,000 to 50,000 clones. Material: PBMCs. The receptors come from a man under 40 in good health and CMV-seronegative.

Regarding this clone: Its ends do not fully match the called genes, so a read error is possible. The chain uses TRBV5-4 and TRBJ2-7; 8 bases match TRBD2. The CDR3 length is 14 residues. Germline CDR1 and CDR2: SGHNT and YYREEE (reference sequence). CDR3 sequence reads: CATSRVSGNYEQYF. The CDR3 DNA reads TGTGCCACCAGCAGGGTTAGCGGGAACTACGAGCAGTACTTC.

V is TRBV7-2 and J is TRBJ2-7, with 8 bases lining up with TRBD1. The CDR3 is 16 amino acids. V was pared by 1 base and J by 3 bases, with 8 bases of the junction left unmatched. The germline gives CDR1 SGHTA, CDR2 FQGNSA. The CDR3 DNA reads TGTGCCAGCAGCTTAGGAAAGGGGACAGGACTCTACGAGCAGTACTTC. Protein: CASSLGKGTGLYEQYF.

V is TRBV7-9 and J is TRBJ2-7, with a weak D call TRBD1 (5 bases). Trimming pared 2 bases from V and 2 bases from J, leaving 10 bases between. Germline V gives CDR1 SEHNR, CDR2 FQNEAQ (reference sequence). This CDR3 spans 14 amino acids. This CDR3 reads CASSLNPGPYEQYF. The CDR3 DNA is TGTGCCAGCAGCTTAAATCCAGGGCCCTACGAGCAGTACTTC.

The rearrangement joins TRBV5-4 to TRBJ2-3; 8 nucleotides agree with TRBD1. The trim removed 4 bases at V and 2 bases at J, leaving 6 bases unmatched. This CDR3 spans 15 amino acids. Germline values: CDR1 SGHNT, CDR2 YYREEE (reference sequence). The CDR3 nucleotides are TGTGCCAGCAGCACGATGACAGGGGCCACAGATACGCAGTATTTT. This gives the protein CASSTMTGATDTQYF.

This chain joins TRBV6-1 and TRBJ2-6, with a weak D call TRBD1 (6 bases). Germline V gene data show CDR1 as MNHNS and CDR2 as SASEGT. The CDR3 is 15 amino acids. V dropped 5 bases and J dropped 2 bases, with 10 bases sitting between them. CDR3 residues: CASSPQGTGANVLTF. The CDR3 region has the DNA TGTGCCAGCAGTCCACAGGGAACTGGGGCCAACGTCCTGACTTTC.

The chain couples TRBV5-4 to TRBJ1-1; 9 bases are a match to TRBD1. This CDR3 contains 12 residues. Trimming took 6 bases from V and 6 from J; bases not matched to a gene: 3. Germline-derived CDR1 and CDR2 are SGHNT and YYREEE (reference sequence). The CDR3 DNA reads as TGTGCCAGCACCAGACAGGGGGCTGAAGCTTTCTTT. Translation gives CASTRQGAEAFF.

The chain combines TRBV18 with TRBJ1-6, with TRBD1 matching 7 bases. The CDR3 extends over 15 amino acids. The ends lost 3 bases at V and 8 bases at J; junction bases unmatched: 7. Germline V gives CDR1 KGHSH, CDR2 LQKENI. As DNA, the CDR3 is TGTGCCAGCTCACCCCAAGTCACAGGGGATTCACCCCTCCACTTT. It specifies CASSPQVTGDSPLHF.

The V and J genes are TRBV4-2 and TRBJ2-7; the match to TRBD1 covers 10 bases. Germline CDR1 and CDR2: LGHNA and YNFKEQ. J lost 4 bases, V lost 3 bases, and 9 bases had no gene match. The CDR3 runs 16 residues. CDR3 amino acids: CASSQLGRQGAYEQYF. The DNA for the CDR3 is TGTGCCAGCAGCCAGTTGGGACGACAGGGGGCATACGAGCAGTACTTC.

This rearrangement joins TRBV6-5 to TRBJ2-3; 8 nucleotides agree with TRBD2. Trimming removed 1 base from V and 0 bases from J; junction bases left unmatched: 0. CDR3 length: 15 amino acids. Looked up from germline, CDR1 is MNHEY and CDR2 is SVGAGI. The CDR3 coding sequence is TGTGCCAGCAGTTACTTAGCGGGGAGCACAGATACGCAGTATTTT. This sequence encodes CASSYLAGSTDTQYF.

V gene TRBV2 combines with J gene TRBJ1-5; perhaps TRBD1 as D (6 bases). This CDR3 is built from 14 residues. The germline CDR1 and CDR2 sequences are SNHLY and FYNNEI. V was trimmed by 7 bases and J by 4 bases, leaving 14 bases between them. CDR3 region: CASTTTGPNQPQHF. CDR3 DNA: TGTGCCAGCACCACAACAGGGCCAAATCAGCCCCAGCATTTT. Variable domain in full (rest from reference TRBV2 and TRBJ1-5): EPEVTQTPSHQVTQMGQEVILRCVPISNHLYFYWYRQILGQKVEFLVSFYNNEISEKSEIFDDQFSVERPDGSNFTLKIRSTKLEDSAMYFCASTTTGPNQPQHFGDGTRLSIL.

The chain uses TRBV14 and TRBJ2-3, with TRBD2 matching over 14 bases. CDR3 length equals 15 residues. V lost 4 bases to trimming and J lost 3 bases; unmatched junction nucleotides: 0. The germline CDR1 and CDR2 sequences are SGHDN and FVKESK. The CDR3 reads CASSRLAGGTDTQYF. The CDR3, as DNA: TGTGCCAGCAGCCGACTAGCGGGAGGGACAGATACGCAGTATTTT.

For the CDR3, the DNA is TGTGCCTGGCAGGGGGCGCAGGGTTCACCCCTCCACTTT. Amino acids: CAWQGAQGSPLHF. This rearrangement joins TRBV30 to TRBJ1-6, with 8 bases fitting TRBD1. Germline CDR1 GTSNPN, CDR2 SVGIG (reference sequence). This CDR3 comprises 13 residues. V trimming: 5 bases; J trimming: 9 bases; junction bases outside the gene matches: 6.

The CDR3 here is CASSFDAGTGLYEQYF. CDR3 DNA sequence: TGCGCCAGCAGCTTTGACGCCGGGACAGGGTTATACGAGCAGTACTTC. The chain employs TRBV5-1 and TRBJ2-7; 9 positions match TRBD1. CDR1 is SGHRS, CDR2 YFSETQ, per germline. Germline trimming cut 2 bases from V and 4 bases from J; bases unmatched to any gene: 10. The CDR3 contains 16 residues. Together with reference TRBV5-1 and TRBJ2-7, the CDR3 gives the full variable domain: KAGVTQTPRYLIKTRGQQVTLSCSPISGHRSVSWYQQTPGQGLQFLFEYFSETQRNKGNFPGRFSGRQFSNSRSEMNVSTLELGDSALYLCASSFDAGTGLYEQYFGPGTRLTVT.

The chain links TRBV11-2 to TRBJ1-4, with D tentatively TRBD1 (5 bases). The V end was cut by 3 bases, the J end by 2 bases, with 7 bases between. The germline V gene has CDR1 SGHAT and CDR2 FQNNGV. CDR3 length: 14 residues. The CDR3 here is CASSFGGTNEKLFF. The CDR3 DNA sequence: TGTGCCAGCAGCTTTGGGGGGACTAATGAAAAACTGTTTTTT.

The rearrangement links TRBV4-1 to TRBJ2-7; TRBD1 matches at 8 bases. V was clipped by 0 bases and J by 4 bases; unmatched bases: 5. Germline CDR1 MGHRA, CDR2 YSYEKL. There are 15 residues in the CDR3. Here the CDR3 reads CASSQEDRALYEQYF. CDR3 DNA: TGCGCCAGCAGCCAAGAGGACAGGGCGCTATACGAGCAGTACTTC.

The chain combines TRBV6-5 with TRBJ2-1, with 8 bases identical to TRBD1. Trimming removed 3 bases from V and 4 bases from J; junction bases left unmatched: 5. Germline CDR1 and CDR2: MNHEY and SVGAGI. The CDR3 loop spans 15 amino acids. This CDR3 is CASSYGDRLYNEQFF. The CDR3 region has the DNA TGTGCCAGCAGTTATGGGGACAGGCTTTACAATGAGCAGTTCTTC.

In nucleotides, the CDR3 is TGCAGCGTTGTTAGCGGGAGTTTCACCGGGGAGCTGTTTTTT. Protein: CSVVSGSFTGELFF. V usage is TRBV29-1 and J usage is TRBJ2-2; 9 bases are a match to TRBD2. The trim removed 4 bases at V and 4 bases at J, leaving 4 bases unmatched. Germline V gene sequence: CDR1 SQVTM, CDR2 ANQGSEA. This CDR3 is 14 amino acids long.

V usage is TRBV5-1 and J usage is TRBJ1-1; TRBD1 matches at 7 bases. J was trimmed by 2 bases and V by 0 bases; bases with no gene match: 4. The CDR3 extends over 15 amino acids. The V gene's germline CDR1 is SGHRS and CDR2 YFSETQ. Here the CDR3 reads CASSLETGLNTEAFF. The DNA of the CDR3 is TGCGCCAGCAGCTTGGAGACAGGGTTAAACACTGAAGCTTTCTTT.

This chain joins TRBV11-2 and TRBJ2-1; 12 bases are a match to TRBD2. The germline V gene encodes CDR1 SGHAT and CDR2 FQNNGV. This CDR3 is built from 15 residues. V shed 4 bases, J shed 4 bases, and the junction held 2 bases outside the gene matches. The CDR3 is CASSWTSGTYNEQFF. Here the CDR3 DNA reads TGTGCCAGCAGCTGGACTAGCGGGACGTACAATGAGCAGTTCTTC.

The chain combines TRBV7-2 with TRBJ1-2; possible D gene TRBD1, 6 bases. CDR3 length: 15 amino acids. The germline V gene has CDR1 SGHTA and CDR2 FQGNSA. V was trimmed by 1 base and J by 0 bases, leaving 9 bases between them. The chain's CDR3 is CASSLVGGTNYGYTF. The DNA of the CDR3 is TGTGCCAGCAGCTTAGTAGGGGGTACTAACTATGGCTACACCTTC.

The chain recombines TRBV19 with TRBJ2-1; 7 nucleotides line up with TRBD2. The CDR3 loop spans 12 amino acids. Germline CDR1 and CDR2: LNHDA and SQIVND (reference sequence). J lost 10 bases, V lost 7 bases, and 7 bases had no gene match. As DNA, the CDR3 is TGTGCCAGTAACCCGGGGCGGGGGGAGCAGTTCTTC. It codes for CASNPGRGEQFF.

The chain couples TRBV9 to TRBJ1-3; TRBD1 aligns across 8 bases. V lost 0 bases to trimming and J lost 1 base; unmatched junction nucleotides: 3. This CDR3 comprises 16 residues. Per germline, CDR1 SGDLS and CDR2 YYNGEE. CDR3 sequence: CASSVDGTGSGNTIYF. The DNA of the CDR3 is TGTGCCAGCAGCGTAGATGGGACAGGATCTGGAAACACCATATATTTT. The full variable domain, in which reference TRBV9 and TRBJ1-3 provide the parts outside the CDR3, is DSGVTQTPKHLITATGQRVTLRCSPRSGDLSVYWYQQSLDQGLQFLIQYYNGEERAKGNILERFSAQQFPDLHSELNLSSLELGDSALYFCASSVDGTGSGNTIYFGEGSWLTVV.

The DNA of the CDR3 is TGCGCCAGCAGCCTCACCGGAGGCAGGGGAAGCTATGGCTACACCTTC. Translation: CASSLTGGRGSYGYTF. V and J are TRBV4-3 and TRBJ1-2, with a possible D match to TRBD1 (6 bases). CDR1 is LGHNA and CDR2 is YSLEER in the germline V gene. V was trimmed by 4 bases and J by 4 bases, leaving 19 bases between them. This CDR3 spans 16 amino acids.

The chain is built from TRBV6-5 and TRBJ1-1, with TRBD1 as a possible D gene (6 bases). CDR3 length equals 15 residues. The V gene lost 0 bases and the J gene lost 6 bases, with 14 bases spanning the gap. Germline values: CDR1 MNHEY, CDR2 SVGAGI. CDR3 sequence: CASSYSIHRAAEAFF. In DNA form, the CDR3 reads TGTGCCAGCAGTTACTCGATCCACAGGGCGGCTGAAGCTTTCTTT.

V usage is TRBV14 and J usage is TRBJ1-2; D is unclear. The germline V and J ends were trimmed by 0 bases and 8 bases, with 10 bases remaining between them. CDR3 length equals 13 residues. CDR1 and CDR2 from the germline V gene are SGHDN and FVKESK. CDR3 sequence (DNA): TGTGCCAGCAGCCAAGACAAACGAGGAGGCTACACCTTC. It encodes CASSQDKRGGYTF.

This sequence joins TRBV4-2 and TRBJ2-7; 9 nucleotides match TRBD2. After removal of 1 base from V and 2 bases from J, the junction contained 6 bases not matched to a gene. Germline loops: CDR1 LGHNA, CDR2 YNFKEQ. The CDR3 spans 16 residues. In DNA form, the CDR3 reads TGTGCCAGCAGCCAAGGAGGCGGGAGGGCGCCCTACGAGCAGTACTTC. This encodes CASSQGGGRAPYEQYF.